This T cell receptor (beta chain) was documented in a study of vaccination effects on CD4 cells after COVID-19. This clone was found a few times. Its antigen is currently unknown. A read error may account for a junction end that differs from germline. Clones were sequenced by immunoSEQ multiplex PCR, and TCRdb holds only the in-frame ones, with some missing. The sample has 63,000 or so clones; under 85% are singletons. The CDR3 is made up of 15 amino acids. Germline V gives CDR1 SGHTA, CDR2 FQGTGA. Viral peptide pool expansion of antigen-specific CD4+ T cells preceded sequencing in the ViraFEST assay. Investigators separated out CD4+ T cells once around 9 days of culture had passed. The person was diagnosed with PCR-confirmed SARS-CoV-2 infection between March and December 2020.

The sequence was collected from a human donor who had a prior SARS-CoV-2 infection. This chain connects TRBV7-3 to TRBJ2-7, with 10 bases fitting TRBD2. The sample in question was CD4+ T cells from PBMCs cultured with HIV peptides, obtained before COVID-19 vaccination. As for subset: HIV-1 Nef peptide pool negative control/reference culture. Written as DNA, the CDR3 is TGTGCCAGCAGCCTAACCGGGACTAGCGCCTACGAGCAGTACTTC. Translated, it gives CASSLTGTSAYEQYF.